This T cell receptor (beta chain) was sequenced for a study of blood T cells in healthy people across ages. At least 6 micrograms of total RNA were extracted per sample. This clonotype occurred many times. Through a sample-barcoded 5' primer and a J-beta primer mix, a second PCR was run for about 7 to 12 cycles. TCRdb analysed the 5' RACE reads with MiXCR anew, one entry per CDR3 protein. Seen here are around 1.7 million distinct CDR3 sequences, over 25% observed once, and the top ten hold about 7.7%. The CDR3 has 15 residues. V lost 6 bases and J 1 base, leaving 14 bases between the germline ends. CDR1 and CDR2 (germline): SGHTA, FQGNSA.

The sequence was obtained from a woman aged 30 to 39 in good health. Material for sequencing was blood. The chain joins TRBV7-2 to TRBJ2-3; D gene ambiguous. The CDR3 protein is CASSDSGPRTDTQYF. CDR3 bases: TGTGCCAGCAGTGATTCCGGGCCCCGCACAGATACGCAGTATTTT.